The 3 T cell receptor beta chains reported below all come from one sample, sequenced in a study of neurological immune-mediated disorders. Each CDR3 protein gets one entry after TCRdb re-called the 5' RACE reads with MiXCR. The repertoire holds approximately 89,000 distinct CDR3 sequences, with roughly 13% as singletons. The time point denotes: longitudinal time-point 2. Source material: PBMCs. These receptors originate from a female donor with HTLV-1-associated myelopathy (HAM/TSP).

Details on this clonotype: A much larger clone differs by one base, so this may be a read error. The chain combines TRBV5-1 with TRBJ2-5; tentatively, D is TRBD1 (6 bases). CDR3 length: 13 residues. Germline CDR1 is SGHRS and CDR2 is YFSETQ. The CDR3 DNA reads TGCGCCAGCAGTAGGGACACCCAAGAGGCCCAGTACTTC. It codes for CASSRDTQEAQYF.

This clonotype was found a few times. A much bigger clone sits one base away, suggesting this may be a read error. The V call is TRBV28, the J call TRBJ2-7; D may be TRBD2 (6 bases). CDR1 and CDR2 from the germline V gene are MDHEN and SYDVKM. The CDR3 is 12 amino acids. V was pared by 9 bases and J by 5 bases, with 14 bases between. The CDR3 DNA reads as TGTGCCAGTTCGACTGGGGAGGACGAGCAGTACTTC. Protein: CASSTGEDEQYF.

This clonotype occurred many times. The chain uses TRBV5-1 and TRBJ1-5; D is uncertain. V was shortened by 0 bases and J by 6 bases, with 10 bases between the two germline ends. CDR3 length: 14 residues. Germline lookup yields CDR1 SGHRS and CDR2 YFSETQ. The CDR3 region has the DNA TGCGCCAGCAGCTTGGACAGCCTGGGTCAGCCCCAGCATTTT. This codes for CASSLDSLGQPQHF. Filled out from reference TRBV5-1 and TRBJ1-5, the complete variable domain reads KAGVTQTPRYLIKTRGQQVTLSCSPISGHRSVSWYQQTPGQGLQFLFEYFSETQRNKGNFPGRFSGRQFSNSRSEMNVSTLELGDSALYLCASSLDSLGQPQHFGDGTRLSIL.